Ten or more counts support the clone carrying this TCR beta chain. TCRdb called the RACE reads again in MiXCR, with one record for every CDR3 protein. The top ten hold just over 2.5% of the sample, which has 300,000 to 400,000 distinct CDR3 sequences, roughly 4.6% seen once. This specimen comes from a study of human T cells and chemical hapten exposure. Study at large: Mainly, slight library volume differences in the pool made TCR yields vary.

The time point is: pre-sensitization, week 0. Described treatment: therapeutic diphenylcyclopropenone sensitization with weekly scalp DPC. V lost 3 bases and J lost 3, with 12 bases in between. The CDR3 extends over 15 amino acids. The clonotype was recovered from a woman between 50 and 59 years old with alopecia areata. Some clones in this sample may be carry-over from other donors' samples. Here the sequenced sample was whole blood, taken in connection with sensitization to the hapten diphenylcyclopropenone (DPC). The genes are TRBV12-3 or TRBV12-4 and TRBJ1-5, with D possibly being TRBD1 (5 bases). The CDR3 nucleotides are TGTGCCAGCAGTTTGGGGGGGTCCCTCAATCAGCCCCAGCATTTT. Amino acids: CASSLGGSLNQPQHF.